This record covers a single T cell receptor beta chain. Its antigen is not identified. TCRdb keeps only in-frame clones here, not all; method: immunoSEQ multiplex PCR. The sample has fewer than 65,000 clones, about 80% seen once. CDR1 and CDR2 (germline): SNHLY, FYNNEI. The germline V and J ends were trimmed by 6 bases and 5 bases, with 16 bases remaining between them. The CDR3 covers 14 residues. The data derive from a study of a mutant IDH1 vaccine in newly diagnosed glioma. Time point denoted: week 5, during vaccination. Vaccine doses each comprised 300 ug of mutant IDH1 20-mer peptide, with topical imiquimod.

The chain has TRBV2 and TRBJ2-5; maybe TRBD1 (5 bases). The input for sequencing was PBMCs, taken from a glioma patient whose treatment included an IDH1 peptide vaccine. The origin of this receptor is a man aged 25 to 40 with glioma. CDR3 sequence (DNA): TGTGCCAGCAGCTTGGGGCAGTCTGGGGAGACCCAGTACTTC. Encoded protein: CASSLGQSGETQYF. Full variable domain (outside the CDR3, taken from reference TRBV2 and TRBJ2-5): EPEVTQTPSHQVTQMGQEVILRCVPISNHLYFYWYRQILGQKVEFLVSFYNNEISEKSEIFDDQFSVERPDGSNFTLKIRSTKLEDSAMYFCASSLGQSGETQYFGPGTRLLVL.